This TCR beta chain was recovered during a study of blood T cell repertoires in COVID-19. Background on the study: The United States, Italy and Spain provided the acute and convalescent COVID-19 samples. Sources were T cells, B-cell-depleted T cells, or PBMCs; the material itself was cDNA or gDNA.

V was pared by 4 bases and J by 8 bases, with 14 bases of the junction left unmatched. Germline CDR1 SQVTM, CDR2 ANQGSEA. This CDR3 is built from 15 residues. In the original workflow: Amplification with reference gene primers provided the estimates of nucleated cell counts. Here immunoSEQ multiplex PCR was the method, and the copy in TCRdb shows in-frame clones only, minus some. The V and J calls and the clone size are those of that table, but D and trimming were determined from the DNA. In the table there are roughly 250,000 clones, around 82% of which are singletons. The rearrangement links TRBV29-1 to TRBJ1-2; 9 nucleotides line up with TRBD1. The sample comprised peripheral blood. The sequence came from an older woman with acute or convalescent COVID-19. Here the CDR3 reads CSVGWVAGQGSGYTF. The CDR3 DNA is TGCAGCGTTGGGTGGGTGGCGGGACAGGGCTCGGGCTACACCTTC.